Listed here are 17 T cell receptor beta chains from one sample, sequenced in a study of shared clonotypes between healthy human individuals. Profiling relied on immunoSEQ multiplex PCR, and the TCRdb table lists in-frame clones only, not all of them. Of 950,000 to 1,100,000 clones in the sample, about 76% were seen once. The sequenced material came from memory CD4+ T cells sorted from blood. Noted subset: CD45RA-negative fraction. The receptors originated from a man aged 18-30 years in good health.

The J gene is TRBJ2-2, the V gene TRBV4-3; 7 bases are shared with TRBD2. The junction had 9 bases not matched to a gene; V was cut back by 4 bases and J by 7 bases. The germline CDR1 and CDR2 sequences are LGHNA and YSLEER. This CDR3 has 15 residues. The CDR3 loop reads CASSPRLASGGELFF. In nucleotides, the CDR3 is TGCGCCAGCAGCCCGCGGCTAGCTAGCGGCGGGGAGCTGTTTTTT.

The chain combines TRBV28 with TRBJ1-5; D is perhaps TRBD1 (5 bases). Germline lookup yields CDR1 MDHEN and CDR2 SYDVKM. Trimming removed 5 bases from V and 0 bases from J, with 14 bases in between. This CDR3 contains 16 residues. As DNA, the CDR3 is TGTGCCAGCAGTGCTCTCGGGACGGCTAGCAATCAGCCCCAGCATTTT. It encodes CASSALGTASNQPQHF.

V usage is TRBV14 and J usage is TRBJ1-1, with unresolved D. The CDR3 length is 13 residues. The V gene's germline CDR1 is SGHDN and CDR2 FVKESK. The V gene lost 3 bases and the J gene lost 11 bases, with 16 bases spanning the gap. Here the CDR3 reads CASSQGGLNRAFF. The DNA for the CDR3 is TGTGCCAGCAGCCAGGGCGGATTGAATAGGGCTTTCTTT. Variable domain in full (rest from reference TRBV14 and TRBJ1-1): EAGVTQFPSHSVIEKGQTVTLRCDPISGHDNLYWYRRVMGKEIKFLLHFVKESKQDESGMPNNRFLAERTGGTYSTLKVQPAELEDSGVYFCASSQGGLNRAFFGQGTRLTVV.

This clone turned up a few times. The chain couples TRBV18 to TRBJ1-1; the match to TRBD1 covers 9 bases. Germline lookup yields CDR1 KGHSH and CDR2 LQKENI. Unmatched junction bases numbered 2, after V lost 4 bases and J lost 5 bases. The CDR3 has 13 amino acids. The CDR3 sequence is CASSRDRETEAFF. The CDR3 bases are TGTGCCAGCTCACGGGACAGGGAAACTGAAGCTTTCTTT.

In this sample, this clone turned up once. The CDR3 DNA follows: TGTGCCAGCTCACGTTCTGGGACTAGCAATCAGCCCCAGCATTTT. Protein: CASSRSGTSNQPQHF. The chain links TRBV18 to TRBJ1-5; D possibly corresponds to TRBD1 (5 bases). There are 15 residues in the CDR3. Germline CDR1 KGHSH, CDR2 LQKENI. The V end lost 4 bases, the J end lost 0 bases, and 10 bases lay between the germline ends.

The rearrangement uses TRBV27 and TRBJ2-3, with TRBD1 identical over 8 bases. The length of the CDR3 is 15 residues. The germline V gene has CDR1 MNHEY and CDR2 SMNVEV (reference sequence). V lost 4 bases, J lost 2 bases, and 5 bases stayed unmatched. CDR3 bases: TGTGCCAGCAGTTGGACAGGGTATTACACAGATACGCAGTATTTT. It is translated as CASSWTGYYTDTQYF.

The gene calls are TRBV6-6 and TRBJ2-3; D unresolved. The length of the CDR3 is 13 residues. Looked up from germline, CDR1 is MNHNY and CDR2 is SVGAGI (reference sequence). Between the trimmed V and J ends, which lost 5 bases and 2 bases, there was a span of 8 bases. DNA of the CDR3: TGTGCCAGCAGTGAGTACTCCACAGATACGCAGTATTTT. This codes for CASSEYSTDTQYF.

This clone was recorded once. The V and J genes are TRBV11-2 and TRBJ1-6, with 7 bases lining up with TRBD1. The germline V gene encodes CDR1 SGHAT and CDR2 FQNNGV. V shed 9 bases, J shed 0 bases, and the junction held 11 bases outside the gene matches. The CDR3 loop spans 17 amino acids. In nucleotides, the CDR3 is TGTGCCAGTACCGCAGACAGGGCAAGCTCCTATAATTCACCCCTCCACTTT. Translation gives CASTADRASSYNSPLHF.

The chain's CDR3 is CASSQKQGNEQFF. In DNA, the CDR3 is TGCGCCAGCAGCCAGAAACAAGGCAATGAGCAGTTCTTC. This chain connects TRBV4-3 to TRBJ2-1, with D uncertain. Germline V gives CDR1 LGHNA, CDR2 YSLEER. V was clipped by 3 bases and J by 6 bases, with 9 bases between them. The CDR3 has 13 amino acids.

On this clone: A read error may explain this, as a much larger clone is one base away. Distinct nucleotide sequences in the sample also encode this CDR3. This rearrangement joins TRBV28 to TRBJ2-7, with unresolved D. V was cut by 4 bases and J by 2 bases, with 6 bases left in between. This CDR3 has 12 residues. From germline, CDR1 is MDHEN and CDR2 SYDVKM. The CDR3 sequence: CASSSDTYEQYF. In nucleotides, the CDR3 is TGTGCCAGCAGTTCAGACACCTACGAGCAGTACTTC.

The CDR3 loop reads CSVAGEPPSTEAFF. The DNA of the CDR3 is TGCAGCGTTGCCGGCGAACCCCCGAGCACTGAAGCTTTCTTT. This chain joins TRBV29-1 and TRBJ1-1; D is undetermined. This CDR3 is built from 14 residues. Germline V gene sequence: CDR1 SQVTM, CDR2 ANQGSEA. Trimming cost V 4 bases and J 4 bases, with 16 bases left between them.

The chain employs TRBV5-6 and TRBJ1-1, with no clear D. Germline CDR1 SGHDT, CDR2 YYEEEE. Trimming shortened V by 5 bases and J by 0 bases, and 8 bases separated the two germline ends. The CDR3 has 13 residues. CDR3 DNA sequence: TGTGCCAGCAGAGGCCAGATGAACACTGAAGCTTTCTTT. Amino acid sequence: CASRGQMNTEAFF.

The chain has TRBV29-1 and TRBJ2-2; D ambiguous. Per the germline V gene, CDR1 is SQVTM and CDR2 is ANQGSEA. Trimming took off 1 base at V and 0 bases at J, with 6 bases between the two ends. The CDR3 runs to 14 residues. The CDR3 is CSVEGRTNTGELFF. The CDR3 region has the DNA TGCAGCGTTGAAGGGAGAACGAACACCGGGGAGCTGTTTTTT.

This chain links TRBV9 with TRBJ2-1, with 9 nucleotides matching TRBD2. The CDR3 is 16 amino acids. With V trimmed by 4 bases and J by 8 bases, 13 bases remained unmatched. Germline CDR1 and CDR2: SGDLS and YYNGEE. The CDR3 nucleotides read TGTGCCAGCAGCCTTCGGACTAGCGAGACAAGGGATGAGCAGTTCTTC. Protein sequence: CASSLRTSETRDEQFF.

This chain links TRBV7-2 with TRBJ2-1; 9 bases are a match to TRBD2. Trimming took 1 base from V and 7 from J; bases not matched to a gene: 8. The germline V gene encodes CDR1 SGHTA and CDR2 FQGNSA. This CDR3 is 16 amino acids long. Written as DNA, the CDR3 is TGTGCCAGCAGCTTAGTAGGCGGGAGGGCCACGAATGAGCAGTTCTTC. Translation gives CASSLVGGRATNEQFF.

The chain is built from TRBV11-2 and TRBJ1-6; D ambiguous. The CDR3 consists of 14 residues. Germline-derived CDR1 and CDR2 are SGHAT and FQNNGV. The V and J ends lost 5 bases and 5 bases respectively, with 10 bases between them. CDR3 amino acids: CASSGRGNNSPLHF. As DNA, the CDR3 is TGTGCCAGCAGCGGCCGGGGAAATAATTCACCCCTCCACTTT.

The count of this clone is one. The chain couples TRBV10-3 to TRBJ1-3; TRBD1 might be the D (5 bases). The CDR3 sequence is 15 residues long. Germline V lookup: CDR1 ENHRY, CDR2 SYGVKD. V was clipped by 7 bases and J by 0 bases, with 13 bases between them. CDR3 in amino acids: CAITAGPTSGNTIYF. The CDR3 region has the DNA TGTGCCATCACAGCGGGACCGACCTCTGGAAACACCATATATTTT.